The present T cell receptor (beta chain) was sequenced within a study of regulatory T cells in long-lasting Graves disease. For the study at large: Treatment with antithyroid drugs for over 5 years, together with positive TSH receptor antibodies, meant persistent Graves' disease.

Time point here: persistent/refractory GD, antithyroid drugs over 5 years with positive TRAb. Researchers made the TCR library from RNA that was extracted from PBMCs. As concerns this clonotype: A junction boundary mismatches the germline segment, possibly from a read error.

The CDR3 is made up of 19 amino acids. The germline V gene has CDR1 DFQATT and CDR2 SNEGSKA (reference sequence). Sequencing libraries for TCR beta were prepared with iRepertoire HTBI primers and Arm-PCR of CDR3 regions. As processed by the authors: Sequenced samples collectively carried some 60 TRBV and 14 to 15 TRBJ segments. TCRdb reprocessed the multiplex PCR reads via MiXCR and lists one record per CDR3 protein. The V and J calls reflect TCRdb's pipeline rather than the authors' work. The sample yields a few hundred thousand distinct CDR3 sequences, 23% seen once. The V call is TRBV20-1, the J call TRBJ2-4, with D tentatively TRBD2 (6 bases). The receptor was derived from a woman aged 40 to 50 with Graves disease. This sample comprised peripheral blood mononuclear cells (PBMCs), obtained when the disease was refractory, from a patient treated with antithyroid drugs. The CDR3 sequence is CSARSGAGDHKLAQNIQYF. As DNA, the CDR3 is TGCAGTGCTAGATCTGGGGCAGGAGATCATAAACTAGCCCAAAACATTCAGTACTTC.